This T cell receptor beta chain stems from a study of ipilimumab plus nivolumab after autologous stem cell transplantation. Germline CDR1 and CDR2: MNHNS and SASEGT. V was cut by 1 base and J by 7 bases, with 11 bases left in between. The CDR3 runs 15 residues. This clone was seen only a few times. Data came from immunoSEQ multiplex PCR; TCRdb stores just in-frame clones and leaves some out. In the table there are some 17,000 clones, roughly 79% of which are singletons. Ipilimumab, 1 mg/kg, started 14 to 28 days after autologous transplant. Patients received nivolumab 3 mg/kg at weeks 1, 4, 7, 10, then fortnightly to week 26.

The chain recombines TRBV6-1 with TRBJ1-6; D not certain. This specimen was PBMCs, taken in a trial of ipilimumab plus nivolumab as post-transplant consolidation. The source of this sequence is a male donor with diffuse large B-cell lymphoma. The CDR3 spells CASSEGSSTNSPLHF. CDR3 bases: TGTGCCAGCAGTGAAGGCTCATCTACCAATTCACCCCTCCACTTT.